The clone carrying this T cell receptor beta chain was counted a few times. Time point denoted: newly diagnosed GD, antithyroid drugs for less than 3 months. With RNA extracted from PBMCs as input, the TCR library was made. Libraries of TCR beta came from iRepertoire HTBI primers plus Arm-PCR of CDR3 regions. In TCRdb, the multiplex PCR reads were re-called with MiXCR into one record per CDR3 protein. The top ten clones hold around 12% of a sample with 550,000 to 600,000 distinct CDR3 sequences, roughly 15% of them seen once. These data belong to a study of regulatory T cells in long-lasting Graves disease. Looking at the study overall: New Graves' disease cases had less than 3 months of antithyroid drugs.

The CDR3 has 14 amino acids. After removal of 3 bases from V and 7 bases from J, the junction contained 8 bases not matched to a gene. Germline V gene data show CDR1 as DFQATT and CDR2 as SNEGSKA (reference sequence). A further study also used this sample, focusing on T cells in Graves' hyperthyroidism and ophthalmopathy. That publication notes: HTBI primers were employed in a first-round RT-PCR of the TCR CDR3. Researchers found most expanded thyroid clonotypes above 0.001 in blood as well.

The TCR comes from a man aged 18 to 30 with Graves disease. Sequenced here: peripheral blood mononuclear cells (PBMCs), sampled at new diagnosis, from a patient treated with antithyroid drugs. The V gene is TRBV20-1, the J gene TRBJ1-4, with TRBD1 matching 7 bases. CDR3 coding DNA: TGCAGTGCTAGTTCCGGGACAGTTGGTGAAAAACTGTTTTTT. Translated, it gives CSASSGTVGEKLFF.